Below, one T cell receptor (beta chain) is given with its context. This specimen belongs to a study of blood T cell repertoires in COVID-19. For the study at large: Researchers got acute and convalescent COVID-19 samples from the United States, Italy and Spain. T cells, B-cell-depleted T cells, or PBMCs provided the cDNA or gDNA that served as material.

Those enrolled in Seattle joined during active infection and were followed longitudinally afterward. This CDR3 is 17 amino acids long. Germline V CDR1 and CDR2: SEHNR, FQNEAQ (reference sequence). Trimming pared 5 bases from V and 1 base from J, leaving 20 bases between. As originally analysed: From reference gene primer amplification, estimates of nucleated cell counts were derived. The repertoire was sequenced with immunoSEQ multiplex PCR; TCRdb's copy has only in-frame clones and lacks some. The D gene and trimming were derived from the DNA, and the V and J assignments and clone size from that table. This table holds around 120,000 clones, about 90% found once.

Sequenced material: peripheral blood. This sequence originates from a woman aged 55-70 years with COVID-19, enrolled during active disease. V and J are TRBV7-9 and TRBJ2-5, with a possible D match to TRBD2 (5 bases). Here the CDR3 reads CASSPILGLALQETQYF. CDR3 DNA: TGTGCCAGCAGCCCGATACTCGGGCTAGCCCTCCAAGAGACCCAGTACTTC.